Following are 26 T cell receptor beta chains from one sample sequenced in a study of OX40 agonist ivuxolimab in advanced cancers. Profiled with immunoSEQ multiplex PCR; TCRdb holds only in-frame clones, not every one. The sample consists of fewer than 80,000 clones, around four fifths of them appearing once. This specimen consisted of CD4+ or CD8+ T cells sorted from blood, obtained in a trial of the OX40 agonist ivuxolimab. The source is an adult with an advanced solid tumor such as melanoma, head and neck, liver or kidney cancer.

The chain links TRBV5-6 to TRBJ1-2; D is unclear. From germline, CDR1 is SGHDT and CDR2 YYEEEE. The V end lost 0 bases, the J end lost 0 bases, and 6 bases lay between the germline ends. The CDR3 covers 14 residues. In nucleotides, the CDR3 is TGTGCCAGCAGCTTGGATCCGGCTAACTATGGCTACACCTTC. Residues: CASSLDPANYGYTF.

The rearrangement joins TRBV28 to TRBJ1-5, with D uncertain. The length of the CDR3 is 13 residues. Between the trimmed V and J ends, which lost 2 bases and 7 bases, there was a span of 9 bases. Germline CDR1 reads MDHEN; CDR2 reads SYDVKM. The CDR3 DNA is TGTGCCAGCAGTTTACCCCTTGGACAGCCCCAGCATTTT. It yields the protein CASSLPLGQPQHF.

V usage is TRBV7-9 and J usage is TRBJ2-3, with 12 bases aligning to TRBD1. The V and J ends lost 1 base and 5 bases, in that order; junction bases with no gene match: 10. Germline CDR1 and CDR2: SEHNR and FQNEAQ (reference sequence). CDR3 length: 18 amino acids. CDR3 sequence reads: CASSLVPGQGAAGDTQYF. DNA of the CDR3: TGTGCCAGCAGCTTAGTCCCGGGACAGGGGGCGGCCGGAGATACGCAGTATTTT.

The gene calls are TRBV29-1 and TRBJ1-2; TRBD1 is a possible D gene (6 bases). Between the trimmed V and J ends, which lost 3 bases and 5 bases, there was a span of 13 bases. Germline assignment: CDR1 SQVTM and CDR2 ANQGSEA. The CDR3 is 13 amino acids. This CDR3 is CSVDHRVGYGYTF. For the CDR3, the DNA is TGCAGCGTTGACCACAGGGTGGGGTATGGCTACACCTTC.

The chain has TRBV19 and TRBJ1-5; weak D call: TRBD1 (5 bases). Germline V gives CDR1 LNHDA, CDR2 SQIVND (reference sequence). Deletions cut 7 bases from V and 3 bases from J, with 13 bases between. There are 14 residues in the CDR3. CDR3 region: CASKSRDANQPQHF. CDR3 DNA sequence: TGTGCCAGTAAGAGCCGGGACGCCAATCAGCCCCAGCATTTT. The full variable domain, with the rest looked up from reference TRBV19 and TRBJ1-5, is DGGITQSPKYLFRKEGQNVTLSCEQNLNHDAMYWYRQDPGQGLRLIYYSQIVNDFQKGDIAEGYSVSREKKESFPLTVTSAQKNPTAFYLCASKSRDANQPQHFGDGTRLSIL.

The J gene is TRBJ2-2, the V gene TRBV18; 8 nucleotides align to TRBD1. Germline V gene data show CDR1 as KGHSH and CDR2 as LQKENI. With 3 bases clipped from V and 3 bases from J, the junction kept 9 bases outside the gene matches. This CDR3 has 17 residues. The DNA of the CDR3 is TGTGCCAGCTCACCCCTGGACAGGGAGGCGGACACCGGGGAGCTGTTTTTT. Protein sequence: CASSPLDREADTGELFF.

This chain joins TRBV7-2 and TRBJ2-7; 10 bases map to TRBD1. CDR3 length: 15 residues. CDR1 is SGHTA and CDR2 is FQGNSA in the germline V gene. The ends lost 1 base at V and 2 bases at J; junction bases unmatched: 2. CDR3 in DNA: TGTGCCAGCAGCTTAGGTGGGACAGGGGCCTACGAGCAGTACGTC. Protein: CASSLGGTGAYEQYV.

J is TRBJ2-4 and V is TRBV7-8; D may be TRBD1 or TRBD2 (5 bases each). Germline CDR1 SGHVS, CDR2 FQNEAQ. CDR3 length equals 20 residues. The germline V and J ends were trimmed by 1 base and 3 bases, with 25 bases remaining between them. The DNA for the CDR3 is TGTGCCAGCAGCTTAGAGTCGGGAAACCTCTACCTTGGGGGCAAAAACATTCAGTACTTC. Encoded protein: CASSLESGNLYLGGKNIQYF.

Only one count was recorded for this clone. The CDR3 here is CASSPGIETQYF. The CDR3 DNA reads TGTGCCAGCAGTCCTGGGATTGAGACCCAGTACTTC. The V and J genes are TRBV27 and TRBJ2-5; D gene ambiguous. Germline-derived CDR1 and CDR2 are MNHEY and SMNVEV (reference sequence). This CDR3 is built from 12 residues. Trimming cost V 5 bases and J 5 bases, with 9 bases left between them.

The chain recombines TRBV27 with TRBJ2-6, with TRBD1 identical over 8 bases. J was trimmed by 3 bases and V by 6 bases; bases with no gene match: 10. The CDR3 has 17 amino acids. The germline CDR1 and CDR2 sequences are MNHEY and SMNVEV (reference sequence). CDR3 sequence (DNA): TGTGCCAGCAGACCCGGGACAGGTTTGGGTGGGGCCAACGTCCTGACTTTC. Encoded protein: CASRPGTGLGGANVLTF.

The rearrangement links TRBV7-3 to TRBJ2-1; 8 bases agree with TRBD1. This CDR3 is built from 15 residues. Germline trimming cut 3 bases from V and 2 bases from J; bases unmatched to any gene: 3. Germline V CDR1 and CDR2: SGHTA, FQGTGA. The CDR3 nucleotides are TGTGCCAGCAGCTTCGACAGGGGTACCTACAATGAGCAGTTCTTC. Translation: CASSFDRGTYNEQFF.

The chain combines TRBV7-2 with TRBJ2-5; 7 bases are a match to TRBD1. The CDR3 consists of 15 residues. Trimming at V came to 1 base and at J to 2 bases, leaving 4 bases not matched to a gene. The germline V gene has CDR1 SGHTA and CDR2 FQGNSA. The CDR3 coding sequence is TGTGCCAGCAGCTTAGAGGGGGCCCGTCAAGAGACCCAGTACTTC. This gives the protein CASSLEGARQETQYF.

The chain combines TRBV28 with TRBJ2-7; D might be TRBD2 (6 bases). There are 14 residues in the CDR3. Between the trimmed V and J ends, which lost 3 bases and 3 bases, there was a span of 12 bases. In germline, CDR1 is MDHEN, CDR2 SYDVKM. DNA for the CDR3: TGTGCCAGCAGTTTGGGGGGATCTGGCTACGAGCAGTACGTC. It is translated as CASSLGGSGYEQYV.

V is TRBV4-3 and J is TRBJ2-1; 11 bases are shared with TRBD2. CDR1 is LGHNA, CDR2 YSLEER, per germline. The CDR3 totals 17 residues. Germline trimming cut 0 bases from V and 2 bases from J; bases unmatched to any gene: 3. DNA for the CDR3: TGCGCCAGCAGCCAAGACCCGACTAGCGGGGCCTACAATGAGCAGTTCTTC. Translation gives CASSQDPTSGAYNEQFF.

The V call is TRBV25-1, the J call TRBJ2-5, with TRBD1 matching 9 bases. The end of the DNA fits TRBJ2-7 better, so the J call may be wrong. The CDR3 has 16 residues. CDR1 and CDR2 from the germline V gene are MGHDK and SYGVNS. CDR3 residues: CASSENRDRDTYEQYF. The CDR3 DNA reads TGTGCCAGCAGTGAAAACCGGGACAGGGATACCTACGAGCAGTACTTC.

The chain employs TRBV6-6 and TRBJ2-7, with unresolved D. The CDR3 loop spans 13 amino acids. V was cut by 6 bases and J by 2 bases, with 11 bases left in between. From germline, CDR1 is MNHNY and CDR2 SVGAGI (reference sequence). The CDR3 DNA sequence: TGTGCCAGCAGCCAGAGTACCCCCTACGAGCAGTACGTC. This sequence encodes CASSQSTPYEQYV.

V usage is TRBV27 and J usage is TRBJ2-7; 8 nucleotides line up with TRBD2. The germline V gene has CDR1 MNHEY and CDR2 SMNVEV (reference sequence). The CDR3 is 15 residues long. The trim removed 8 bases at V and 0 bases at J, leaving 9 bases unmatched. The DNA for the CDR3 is TGTGCCAGCGCTCCCCTTAGCGGGATCTCCTACGAGCAGTACTTC. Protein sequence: CASAPLSGISYEQYF.

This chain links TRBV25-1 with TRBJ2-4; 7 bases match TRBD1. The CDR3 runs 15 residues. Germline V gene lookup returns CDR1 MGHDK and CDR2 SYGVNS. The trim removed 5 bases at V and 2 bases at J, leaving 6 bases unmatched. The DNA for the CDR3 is TGTGCCAGCAGTAGGGCAGGGGGATCCAAAAACATTCAGTACTTC. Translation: CASSRAGGSKNIQYF.

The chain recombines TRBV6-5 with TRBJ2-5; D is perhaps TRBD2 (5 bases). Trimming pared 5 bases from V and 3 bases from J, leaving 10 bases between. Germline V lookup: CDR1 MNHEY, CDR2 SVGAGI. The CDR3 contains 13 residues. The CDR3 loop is CASSGLEEETQYF. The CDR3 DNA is TGTGCCAGCAGTGGACTCGAAGAAGAGACCCAGTACTTC.

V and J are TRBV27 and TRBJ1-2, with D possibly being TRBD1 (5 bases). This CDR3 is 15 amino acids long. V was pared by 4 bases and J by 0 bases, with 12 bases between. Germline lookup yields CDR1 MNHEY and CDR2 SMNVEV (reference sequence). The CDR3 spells CASSSRQISNYGYTF. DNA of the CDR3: TGTGCCAGCAGTTCCCGACAGATCTCTAACTATGGCTACACCTTC.

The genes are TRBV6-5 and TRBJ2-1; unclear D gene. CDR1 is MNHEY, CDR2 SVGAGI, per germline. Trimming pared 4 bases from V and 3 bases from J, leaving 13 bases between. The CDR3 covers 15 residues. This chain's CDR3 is CASSFNLANYNEQFF. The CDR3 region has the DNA TGTGCCAGCAGTTTCAATTTGGCGAACTACAATGAGCAGTTCTTC.

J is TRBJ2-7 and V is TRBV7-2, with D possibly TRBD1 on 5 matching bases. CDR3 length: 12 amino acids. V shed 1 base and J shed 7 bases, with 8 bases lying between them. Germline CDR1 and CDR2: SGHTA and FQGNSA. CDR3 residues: CASSLGGREQYV. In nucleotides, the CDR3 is TGTGCCAGCAGCTTAGGGGGCCGGGAGCAGTACGTC.

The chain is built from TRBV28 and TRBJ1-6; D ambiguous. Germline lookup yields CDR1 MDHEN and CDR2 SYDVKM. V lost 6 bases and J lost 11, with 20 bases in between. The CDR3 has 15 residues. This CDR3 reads CASSLPADDEAPLHF. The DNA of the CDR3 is TGTGCCAGCAGCCTTCCGGCAGACGATGAGGCACCCCTCCACTTT.

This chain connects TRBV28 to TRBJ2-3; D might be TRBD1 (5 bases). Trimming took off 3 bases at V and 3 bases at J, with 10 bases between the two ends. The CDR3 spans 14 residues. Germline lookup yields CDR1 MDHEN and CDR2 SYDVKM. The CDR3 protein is CASSFPSGTDTQYF. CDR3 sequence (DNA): TGTGCCAGCAGTTTCCCTTCAGGGACAGATACGCAGTATTTT.

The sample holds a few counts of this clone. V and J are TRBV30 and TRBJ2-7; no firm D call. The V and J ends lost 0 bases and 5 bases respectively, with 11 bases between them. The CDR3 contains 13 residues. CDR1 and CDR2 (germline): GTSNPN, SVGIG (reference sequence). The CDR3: CAWSVGTSNEQYF. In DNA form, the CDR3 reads TGTGCCTGGAGTGTAGGTACTTCTAACGAGCAGTACTTC.

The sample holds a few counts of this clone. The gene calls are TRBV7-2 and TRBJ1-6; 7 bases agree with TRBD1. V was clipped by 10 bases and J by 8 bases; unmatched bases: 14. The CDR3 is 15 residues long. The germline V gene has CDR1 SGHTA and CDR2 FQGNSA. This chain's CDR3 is CATSGSGGWDSPLHF. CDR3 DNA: TGTGCCACCTCCGGCTCAGGGGGTTGGGATTCACCCCTCCACTTT.